The TCR beta chain under discussion was sequenced for a study of T cells expressing NK-cell markers (dated by TCRdb to between 2020 and 2021). About the study as a whole: TCR beta-chain repertoires were profiled in sorted CD3+CD56+NKG2C+, CD3+CD56+NKG2C- and CD3+CD56-NKG2C+ T-cell subsets from several donors. The eight sequenced donors were randomly selected healthy volunteers, three men and five women. Among the eight sequenced donors, only one was HCMV-seronegative, while the other seven were HCMV-seropositive. Illumina HiSeq 2000/2500, MiSeq or NextSeq was used to sequence libraries as 2 x 150 bp reads.

Sequencing took place on an Illumina HiSeq 2000. TCR beta cDNA libraries were made by 5'RACE template switching that added a universal primer site and unique molecular identifiers. Priming for cDNA synthesis came from the TCR beta constant segment, and two successive PCR amplification steps followed. In the source study's methods: Reads were demultiplexed and grouped by UMI with MIGEC, and clonotypes were assembled and quantified with MiTCR. To exclude erroneous sequences, any TCR cDNA sequence not supported by at least two reads was discarded. The tcR package was used for downstream repertoire analysis, with clonotypes matched between fractions based on CDR3 nucleotide sequence plus V segment. VDJmatch was used to annotate antigen specificity against VDJdb, with one amino acid substitution in CDR3 allowed. TCRdb reprocessed the reads, reporting each CDR3 protein sequence once and no DNA. The V and J calls and clone size come from TCRdb's table, not from the authors' own analysis. The sample's own table lists 300,000 to 450,000 distinct CDR3 sequences. Jointly, the top ten make up 5.2% of the sample.

General study outcomes and caveats: It remained unclear whether the expanded NKG2C-expressing T cell clones were specific for HCMV antigens. In over five donors, the dominant CD3+CD56+NKG2C+ clonotypes were among the top 10 CD8+ clonotypes and accounted for roughly 1.0-8% of CD8+ T cells. Those dominant clonotypes were again the most abundant among CD3+CD56-NKG2C+ cells in a handful of donors, at roughly 28.3-65%.

There are 18 amino acids in the CDR3, from cysteine to phenylalanine inclusive. Only the protein sequence is given. The germline V gene sets CDR1 to SGHRS and CDR2 to YFSETQ. A commercial ELISA kit detecting HCMV-specific IgG in serum was used to determine HCMV serostatus. Ficoll density gradient centrifugation was used to isolate peripheral blood mononuclear cells from blood. A note on this clonotype: There is no known antigen for this receptor.

The source of this sequence is a man aged 18-70 years in good health. The sequenced material came from blood T cells: a sorted CD56 or NKG2C T cell subset, CD4+ or CD8+ T cells, or bulk PBMC T cells (not recorded which). This sequence uses TRBV5-1 and TRBJ1-1. CDR3 region: CASSQARMGPYMNTEAFF.